Sequencing of this T cell receptor (beta chain) was carried out in a study of cytotoxic CD8 clonotypes in ibrutinib-treated CLL. Across the study: By median approximately 63 months, 12 had progressed and approximately 15 stayed remitted; responses had been 2 complete and around 24 partial. Overall study results and limits: Investigators sampled sustained-remission and progressing patients at differing times. Public clonotypes showed up rarely, and on treatment they shrank or held steady.

Some clones are missing from TCRdb's copy, which holds only in-frame ones; the method was immunoSEQ multiplex PCR. Of roughly 250,000 clones listed, 70% are singletons. With respect to this clone: Its antigen remains unidentified.

Trimming removed 5 bases from V and 5 bases from J, with 6 bases in between. The CDR3 totals 11 residues. Germline V lookup: CDR1 MNHNS, CDR2 SASEGT. The rearrangement uses TRBV6-1 and TRBJ2-5; no clear D gene. The sequence was obtained from a human donor with chronic lymphocytic leukemia. Sequenced here: PBMCs, sampled after 24 months of ibrutinib treatment. CDR3 nucleotides: TGTGCCAGCAGTTACGGGGAGACCCAGTACTTC. Translating gives CASSYGETQYF.